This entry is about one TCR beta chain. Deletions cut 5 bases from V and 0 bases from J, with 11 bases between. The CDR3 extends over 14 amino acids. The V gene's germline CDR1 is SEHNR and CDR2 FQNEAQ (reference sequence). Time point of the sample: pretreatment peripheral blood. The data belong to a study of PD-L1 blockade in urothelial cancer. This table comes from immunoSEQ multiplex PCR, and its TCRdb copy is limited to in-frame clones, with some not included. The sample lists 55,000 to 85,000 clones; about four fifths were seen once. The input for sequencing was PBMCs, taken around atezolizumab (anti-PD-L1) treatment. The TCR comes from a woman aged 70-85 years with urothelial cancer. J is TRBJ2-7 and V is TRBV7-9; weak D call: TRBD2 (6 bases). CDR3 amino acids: CASSRDFSSYEQYF. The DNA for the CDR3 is TGTGCCAGCAGCCGGGACTTTAGCTCCTACGAGCAGTACTTC.